One sample yielded the 22 T cell receptor beta chains listed below, sequenced in a study of T cell responses to AZD1222 COVID-19 vaccine. Produced via immunoSEQ multiplex PCR; TCRdb's table is partial and in-frame only. Altogether 150,000 to 200,000 clones are present, 90% to 95% being singletons, with the ten largest covering 3.6%. Sequencing used peripheral blood, obtained 28 days after the second dose of the MenACWY control vaccine. The receptors originated from an adult who received the MenACWY meningococcal vaccine as a control.

The V and J genes are TRBV10-3 and TRBJ2-2; TRBD1 is a possible D gene (5 bases). From germline, CDR1 is ENHRY and CDR2 SYGVKD. The V end lost 2 bases, the J end lost 5 bases, and 9 bases lay between the germline ends. The CDR3 spans 14 residues. The CDR3: CAISEDPGTGELFF. The CDR3 region has the DNA TGTGCCATCAGTGAGGATCCAGGGACCGGGGAGCTGTTTTTT.

The J gene is TRBJ2-1, the V gene TRBV7-3, with D uncertain. The germline CDR1 and CDR2 sequences are SGHTA and FQGTGA. Trimming shortened V by 1 base and J by 9 bases, and 7 bases separated the two germline ends. This CDR3 spans 12 amino acids. CDR3 sequence (DNA): TGTGCCAGCAGCTTAATGGGGTCTGAGCAGTTCTTC. Translating gives CASSLMGSEQFF.

The chain combines TRBV14 with TRBJ2-6; D ambiguous. V lost 6 bases and J lost 4, with 13 bases in between. This CDR3 is built from 15 residues. In germline, CDR1 is SGHDN, CDR2 FVKESK. The CDR3 DNA reads as TGTGCCAGCAGTCTGGCCCCCTCGGGGGCCAACGTCCTGACTTTC. This codes for CASSLAPSGANVLTF.

CDR3 sequence: CASRPEPRGTEAFF. CDR3 DNA: TGTGCCAGCAGGCCTGAACCCAGGGGCACTGAAGCTTTCTTT. V gene TRBV6-5 combines with J gene TRBJ1-1; the D gene is possibly TRBD1 (6 bases). The CDR3 contains 14 residues. Germline CDR1 MNHEY, CDR2 SVGAGI. The V end lost 6 bases, the J end lost 4 bases, and 15 bases lay between the germline ends.

The chain couples TRBV6-6 to TRBJ1-2, with 7 bases that match TRBD1. Germline V gives CDR1 MNHNY, CDR2 SVGAGI (reference sequence). The CDR3 has 17 amino acids. Trimming at V came to 5 bases and at J to 5 bases, leaving 17 bases not matched to a gene. In DNA form, the CDR3 reads TGTGCCAGCAGTCCACGGGACAGCGTTATTCTGTTTTATGGCTACACCTTC. Its translation is CASSPRDSVILFYGYTF.

The J gene is TRBJ2-5, the V gene TRBV7-3, with a weak D call TRBD1 (5 bases). Germline values: CDR1 SGHTA, CDR2 FQGTGA. This CDR3 has 12 residues. Trimming took 4 bases from V and 4 from J, leaving 7 bases between them. This CDR3 reads CASSSTGETQYF. The CDR3 nucleotides are TGTGCCAGCAGCTCCACAGGAGAGACCCAGTACTTC. The full variable domain, with the rest looked up from reference TRBV7-3 and TRBJ2-5, is GAGVSQTPSNKVTEKGKYVELRCDPISGHTALYWYRQSLGQGPEFLIYFQGTGAADDSGLPNDRFFAVRPEGSVSTLKIQRTERGDSAVYLCASSSTGETQYFGPGTRLLVL.

This chain joins TRBV5-1 and TRBJ1-4; maybe TRBD1 (5 bases). Trimming cost V 7 bases and J 2 bases, with 6 bases left between them. CDR3 length equals 12 residues. From germline, CDR1 is SGHRS and CDR2 YFSETQ. The CDR3 spells CASRQTNEKLFF. The CDR3 DNA reads TGCGCCAGCCGACAGACTAATGAAAAACTGTTTTTT. Full variable domain (missing parts from reference TRBV5-1 and TRBJ1-4): KAGVTQTPRYLIKTRGQQVTLSCSPISGHRSVSWYQQTPGQGLQFLFEYFSETQRNKGNFPGRFSGRQFSNSRSEMNVSTLELGDSALYLCASRQTNEKLFFGSGTQLSVL.

The CDR3 DNA reads TGTGCCAGCAGTTTAGGGGCTAGCGGGAGTAGCAAGCAGTACTTC. The encoded protein is CASSLGASGSSKQYF. The chain has TRBV27 and TRBJ2-7; 10 bases fit TRBD2. Germline values: CDR1 MNHEY, CDR2 SMNVEV (reference sequence). V was pared by 2 bases and J by 8 bases, with 9 bases of the junction left unmatched. This CDR3 comprises 15 residues.

This sequence joins TRBV7-3 and TRBJ2-1; 10 positions agree with TRBD1. Per germline, CDR1 SGHTA and CDR2 FQGTGA. The CDR3 has 15 residues. After removal of 5 bases from V and 8 bases from J, the junction contained 9 bases not matched to a gene. The CDR3 is CASSLRQGARDEQFF. Here the CDR3 DNA reads TGTGCCAGCAGCCTTCGACAGGGGGCTCGGGATGAGCAGTTCTTC.

The chain uses TRBV6-6 and TRBJ1-3; D not resolved. The CDR3 contains 15 residues. Trimming left V 1 base short and J 8 bases short, with 15 bases between. Per the germline V gene, CDR1 is MNHNY and CDR2 is SVGAGI (reference sequence). The CDR3 nucleotides are TGTGCCAGCAGTTACTACCCCGGACTGGGGTACACCATATATTTT. This gives the protein CASSYYPGLGYTIYF.

The V and J genes are TRBV7-6 and TRBJ1-4, with a possible D match to TRBD1 (6 bases). CDR1 SGHVS and CDR2 FNYEAQ come from the germline V gene. This CDR3 has 16 amino acids. Trimming removed 0 bases from V and 1 base from J, with 9 bases in between. The CDR3 is CASSLALQGTNEKLFF. The CDR3, as DNA: TGTGCCAGCAGCTTAGCGCTACAGGGAACTAATGAAAAACTGTTTTTT.

This clone was detected only a few times. This chain joins TRBV9 and TRBJ2-1; 7 nucleotides align to TRBD2. The V segment lost 4 bases and the J segment 3 bases; nucleotides outside the gene matches: 7. CDR1 and CDR2 from the germline V gene are SGDLS and YYNGEE. This CDR3 region has 15 residues. The chain's CDR3 is CASSLAGAYYNEQFF. The CDR3 nucleotides are TGTGCCAGCAGCCTTGCGGGAGCTTACTACAATGAGCAGTTCTTC.

J is TRBJ2-5 and V is TRBV3-1 (or the pseudogene TRBV3-2), with D perhaps assigned TRBD1 or TRBD2 (5 bases each). The CDR3 spans 14 residues. Between the trimmed V and J ends, which lost 5 bases and 4 bases, there was a span of 14 bases. CDR1 is LGHDT, CDR2 YNNKEL, per germline (reference sequence). The chain's CDR3 is CASSDGRGRETQYF. The CDR3 nucleotides read TGTGCCAGCAGCGATGGACGGGGCAGAGAGACCCAGTACTTC.

CDR3 sequence (DNA): TGTGCCACCAGCAGAGACGCACAGGGGTTAGAGACCCAGTACTTC. This sequence encodes CATSRDAQGLETQYF. The chain is built from TRBV15 and TRBJ2-5, with TRBD1 matching over 7 bases. The CDR3 loop spans 15 amino acids. The V and J ends lost 0 bases and 4 bases, in that order; junction bases with no gene match: 5. The V gene's germline CDR1 is LNHNV and CDR2 YYDKDF (reference sequence).

This chain connects TRBV15 to TRBJ1-1; a possible D gene is TRBD1 (5 bases). Germline CDR1 is LNHNV and CDR2 is YYDKDF (reference sequence). The CDR3 is 13 amino acids. V lost 3 bases and J lost 1, with 6 bases in between. CDR3 bases: TGTGCCACCAGCAGCAGGGAGAACACTGAAGCTTTCTTT. This gives the protein CATSSRENTEAFF.

The V gene is TRBV7-9, the J gene TRBJ2-3; D might be TRBD1 or TRBD2, each matching 5 bases. Trimming pared 5 bases from V and 2 bases from J, leaving 14 bases between. CDR1 and CDR2 (germline): SEHNR, FQNEAQ (reference sequence). This CDR3 contains 15 residues. The chain's CDR3 is CASSPQGSATDTQYF. CDR3 sequence (DNA): TGTGCCAGCAGCCCCCAGGGTAGCGCCACAGATACGCAGTATTTT.

J is TRBJ2-1 and V is TRBV4-2, with D possibly matching TRBD1 (7 bases). The CDR3 length is 18 residues. Looked up from germline, CDR1 is LGHNA and CDR2 is YNFKEQ. The V gene lost 2 bases and the J gene lost 0 bases, with 17 bases spanning the gap. The CDR3 region has the DNA TGTGCCAGCAGCCAACAGGGTAGGCGGGACAGCTCCTACAATGAGCAGTTCTTC. Translation: CASSQQGRRDSSYNEQFF.

The chain couples TRBV20-1 to TRBJ2-7, with D unclear. Trimming left V 1 base short and J 6 bases short, with 4 bases between. Germline CDR1 and CDR2: DFQATT and SNEGSKA (reference sequence). The length of the CDR3 is 10 residues. CDR3 residues: CSARALEQYF. The CDR3 DNA sequence: TGCAGTGCTAGAGCCCTCGAGCAGTACTTC.

The rearrangement links TRBV7-2 to TRBJ1-4; the D gene is possibly TRBD1 (6 bases). The V gene lost 2 bases and the J gene lost 6 bases, with 13 bases spanning the gap. Germline loops: CDR1 SGHTA, CDR2 FQGNSA. The CDR3 runs to 15 residues. CDR3 in DNA: TGTGCCAGCAGCTTACCTCGGCAGGGGTATGAAAAACTGTTTTTT. This gives the protein CASSLPRQGYEKLFF.

The rearrangement links TRBV7-9 to TRBJ2-1; D perhaps matches TRBD2 (6 bases). The CDR3 covers 15 residues. CDR1 and CDR2 (germline): SEHNR, FQNEAQ (reference sequence). The ends were cut back, 6 bases at V and 4 bases at J, with 16 bases in the middle. In DNA, the CDR3 is TGTGCCAGCAGGGCACGGGAGCGCGGTTACAATGAGCAGTTCTTC. Translation gives CASRARERGYNEQFF.

This chain joins TRBV27 and TRBJ2-2; 9 nucleotides align to TRBD1. Per the germline V gene, CDR1 is MNHEY and CDR2 is SMNVEV (reference sequence). This CDR3 has 16 residues. V shed 5 bases, J shed 4 bases, and the junction held 8 bases outside the gene matches. CDR3 loop: CASSLQQGARTGELFF. CDR3 coding DNA: TGTGCCAGCAGTCTTCAACAGGGGGCGCGCACCGGGGAGCTGTTTTTT.

The gene calls are TRBV12-3 or TRBV12-4 and TRBJ1-1, with D unclear. V gave up 3 bases and J gave up 6 bases, with 11 bases separating them. The CDR3 is made up of 13 amino acids. The CDR3 DNA reads as TGTGCCAGCAGTTTCGAGGAGGCTGCTGAAGCTTTCTTT. Protein product: CASSFEEAAEAFF.